One T cell receptor beta chain is described in this entry. Its antigen is not identified. 60 Vbeta and 13 Jbeta primers were used in PCR. Here immunoSEQ multiplex PCR was the method, and the copy in TCRdb shows in-frame clones only, minus some. The sample's table shows approximately 110,000 clones. The CDR3 is 15 residues long. Germline lookup yields CDR1 MNHNS and CDR2 SASEGT. V shed 7 bases, J shed 4 bases, and the junction held 9 bases outside the gene matches. This specimen comes from a study of cytomegalovirus exposure and HLA in healthy donors. Findings of the study overall: Cytomegalovirus association was listed for about 170 TCR beta chains.

The sequence derives from a man aged 35 to 55 in good health and CMV-seronegative. The chain combines TRBV6-1 with TRBJ2-1; TRBD2 aligns across 8 bases. Sequenced sample: PBMCs. The CDR3 here is CASMAAGGSYNEQFF. The DNA of the CDR3 is TGTGCCAGCATGGCGGCGGGAGGTTCGTACAATGAGCAGTTCTTC.